This section outlines one T cell receptor beta chain sequence together with its context. The data are from a study of OX40 agonist ivuxolimab in advanced cancers. Study at large: Ivuxolimab, an agonist antibody against OX40 (CD134), was given to patients.

This CDR3 has 16 amino acids. V shed 1 base and J 13 bases; nucleotides not matched to a gene: 11. Germline V gives CDR1 SEHNR, CDR2 FQNEAQ (reference sequence). Sequencing used immunoSEQ multiplex PCR; TCRdb keeps in-frame clones, though not all of them. The data contain about 100,000 clones, about 90% of them singletons. A history of autoimmune disease or systemic immunosuppression excluded patients. The sequences come from CD4+ or CD8+ T cells sorted from blood, collected in a trial of the OX40 agonist ivuxolimab. The chain has TRBV7-9 and TRBJ2-6, with 9 bases identical to TRBD1. The TCR sequence derives from an adult with an advanced solid tumor such as melanoma, head and neck, liver or kidney cancer. The CDR3 sequence is CASSLGGGGQGRVLTF. The CDR3 DNA is TGTGCCAGCAGCTTAGGGGGTGGAGGACAGGGGAGGGTCCTGACTTTC.